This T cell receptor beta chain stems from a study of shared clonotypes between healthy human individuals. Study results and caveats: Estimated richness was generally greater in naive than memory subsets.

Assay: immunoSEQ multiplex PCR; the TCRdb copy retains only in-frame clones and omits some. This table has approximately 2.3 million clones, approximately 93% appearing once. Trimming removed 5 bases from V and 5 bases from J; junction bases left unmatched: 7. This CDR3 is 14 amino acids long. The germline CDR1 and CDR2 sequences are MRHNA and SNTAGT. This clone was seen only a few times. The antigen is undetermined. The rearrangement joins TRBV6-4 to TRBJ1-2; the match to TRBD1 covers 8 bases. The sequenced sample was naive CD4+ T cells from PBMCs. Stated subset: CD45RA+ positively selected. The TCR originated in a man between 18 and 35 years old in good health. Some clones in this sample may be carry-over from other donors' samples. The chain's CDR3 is CASSPSGTGYGYTF. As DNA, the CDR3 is TGTGCCAGCAGTCCATCCGGGACAGGATATGGCTACACCTTC.